Each of the 23 T cell receptor beta chains below was sequenced from the same sample in a study of T cells expressing NK-cell markers. TCRdb processed the 5' RACE reads again and assigns one entry to each CDR3 protein, with no DNA. The ten most abundant clones cover about a fifth of a sample with roughly 170,000 distinct CDR3 sequences. The sequenced sample consisted of blood T cells: a sorted CD56 or NKG2C T cell subset, CD4+ or CD8+ T cells, or bulk PBMC T cells (not recorded which). The receptors were gathered from a woman aged 18-70 years in good health.

This chain links TRBV3-1 with TRBJ2-1; checking the TCRdb D call of TRBD1 is not possible without DNA. Germline values: CDR1 LGHDT, CDR2 YNNKEL (reference sequence). This CDR3 has 15 amino acids. The CDR3 loop reads CASSQGVISYNEQFF.

The V call is TRBV10-3, the J call TRBJ2-3; with no DNA, the TCRdb D assignment of TRBD2 cannot be verified. Germline-derived CDR1 and CDR2 are ENHRY and SYGVKD. The CDR3 runs 16 residues. This CDR3 is CAISESSSGRVDTQYF.

The V call is TRBV6-1, the J call TRBJ2-3; without DNA, the TCRdb call of TRBD1 cannot be checked. From germline, CDR1 is MNHNS and CDR2 SASEGT. CDR3 length: 14 amino acids. CDR3 region: CASSDRTGLDTQYF.

This chain joins TRBV7-3 and TRBJ2-7; TCRdb returns TRBD1, unconfirmable since there is no DNA. The CDR3 sequence is 12 residues long. Germline CDR1 SGHTA, CDR2 FQGTGA. CDR3 sequence: CASSLTGHEQYF.

The chain carries TRBV20-1 and TRBJ2-5; TCRdb calls TRBD2, which cannot be checked without DNA. Germline loops: CDR1 DFQATT, CDR2 SNEGSKA (reference sequence). CDR3 length: 14 amino acids. The CDR3 protein is CSAIFSGGRETQYF.

This sequence joins TRBV4-1 and TRBJ2-1; the D call of TRBD2 rests on TCRdb alone, since no DNA is present to check it. Germline loops: CDR1 MGHRA, CDR2 YSYEKL. This CDR3 is built from 16 residues. The CDR3 sequence is CASSQGTRGGLNEQFF.

CDR3 sequence: CASSRPGLGSGANVLTF. The chain links TRBV4-1 to TRBJ2-6; with no DNA, the TCRdb D assignment of TRBD2 cannot be verified. Germline values: CDR1 MGHRA, CDR2 YSYEKL. CDR3 length: 17 amino acids.

The chain has TRBV7-3 and TRBJ2-3; lacking DNA, the TRBD2 call made by TCRdb goes unchecked. The CDR3 is made up of 16 amino acids. Germline V gene data show CDR1 as SGHTA and CDR2 as FQGTGA. CDR3 residues: CASSQLSGGGTDTQYF. The full variable domain, completed using reference TRBV7-3 and TRBJ2-3, is GAGVSQTPSNKVTEKGKYVELRCDPISGHTALYWYRQSLGQGPEFLIYFQGTGAADDSGLPNDRFFAVRPEGSVSTLKIQRTERGDSAVYLCASSQLSGGGTDTQYFGPGTRLTVL.

J is TRBJ2-5 and V is TRBV15; absent DNA, TCRdb's TRBD1 call cannot be checked. Germline-derived CDR1 and CDR2 are LNHNV and YYDKDF (reference sequence). CDR3 size: 16 residues. CDR3: CATSRDLNAPQETQYF.

The chain is built from TRBV4-1 and TRBJ2-1; with no DNA, the TCRdb D assignment of TRBD2 cannot be verified. Germline V gene data show CDR1 as MGHRA and CDR2 as YSYEKL. This CDR3 has 16 amino acids. Here the CDR3 reads CASSQLGTREYNEQFF.

The chain carries TRBV20-1 and TRBJ1-2. The CDR3 loop spans 16 amino acids. The germline gives CDR1 DFQATT, CDR2 SNEGSKA (reference sequence). This chain's CDR3 is CSASQLWAGVNYGYTF.

The CDR3 here is CASSVPGLARDTQYF. The rearrangement links TRBV27 to TRBJ2-3; with no DNA, the TCRdb D assignment of TRBD2 cannot be verified. Germline V lookup: CDR1 MNHEY, CDR2 SMNVEV (reference sequence). The CDR3 is 15 residues long.

J is TRBJ2-1 and V is TRBV20-1; the D call from TCRdb, TRBD2, cannot be confirmed without DNA. This CDR3 is 14 amino acids long. CDR1 is DFQATT and CDR2 is SNEGSKA in the germline V gene (reference sequence). The CDR3 reads CSALGTSGSDEQFF.

The CDR3 loop reads CASSARQASYEQYF. The rearrangement joins TRBV7-2 to TRBJ2-7; the D call from TCRdb, TRBD1, cannot be confirmed without DNA. CDR1 and CDR2 (germline): SGHTA, FQGNSA. The CDR3 has 14 residues.

This chain joins TRBV12-3 or TRBV12-4 and TRBJ1-6; TCRdb's D call of TRBD1 is untestable without DNA. The CDR3 sequence is 20 residues long. CDR3 in amino acids: CASSFRTGPYLSSYNSPLHF.

The genes are TRBV20-1 and TRBJ1-2. The CDR3 spans 13 residues. The germline CDR1 and CDR2 sequences are DFQATT and SNEGSKA (reference sequence). The CDR3 protein is CSALGRGGYGYTF.

This chain uses TRBV9 with TRBJ2-1. The CDR3 sequence is 16 residues long. From germline, CDR1 is SGDLS and CDR2 YYNGEE. The CDR3 spells CASSVVGGHNYNEQFF. Filled out from reference TRBV9 and TRBJ2-1, the complete variable domain reads DSGVTQTPKHLITATGQRVTLRCSPRSGDLSVYWYQQSLDQGLQFLIQYYNGEERAKGNILERFSAQQFPDLHSELNLSSLELGDSALYFCASSVVGGHNYNEQFFGPGTRLTVL.

This sequence joins TRBV7-8 and TRBJ1-6; the D gene TCRdb calls, TRBD1, cannot be checked with no DNA. Germline V gene lookup returns CDR1 SGHVS and CDR2 FQNEAQ. The CDR3 runs to 15 residues. The CDR3 is CASSPQGAGNSPLHF.

The chain employs TRBV28 and TRBJ2-7; lacking DNA, the TRBD1 call made by TCRdb goes unchecked. The germline V gene encodes CDR1 MDHEN and CDR2 SYDVKM. This CDR3 is built from 14 residues. CDR3 loop: CASLGTGGTYEQYF.

The chain joins TRBV7-2 to TRBJ2-1. The CDR3 consists of 15 residues. Germline values: CDR1 SGHTA, CDR2 FQGNSA. This chain's CDR3 is CASRLAGSTYNEQFF.

V is TRBV10-3 and J is TRBJ2-3. Germline CDR1 reads ENHRY; CDR2 reads SYGVKD. The length of the CDR3 is 15 residues. The CDR3: CAISEHGTSTDTQYF.

This chain's CDR3 is CATSSRTTGGQETQYF. V usage is TRBV15 and J usage is TRBJ2-5; the D call from TCRdb, TRBD1, cannot be confirmed without DNA. CDR3 length: 16 amino acids. Germline loops: CDR1 LNHNV, CDR2 YYDKDF (reference sequence).

The chain has TRBV20-1 and TRBJ2-1; TCRdb's D gene call, TRBD2, goes unchecked for lack of DNA. The CDR3 runs 15 residues. Germline V gives CDR1 DFQATT, CDR2 SNEGSKA (reference sequence). The CDR3: CSARRGASGADEQFF.